The 16 T cell receptor beta chains given below trace back to one sample, sequenced in a study of fetal regulatory T cell absence and autoimmunity. Produced via immunoSEQ multiplex PCR; TCRdb's table is partial and in-frame only. Here the sample spans about 95,000 clones, 60% to 80% being singletons. Sequencing was carried out using pancreas tissue. The receptors stem from a male donor with IPEX syndrome.

The chain joins TRBV11-2 to TRBJ2-3, with 14 bases that match TRBD2. Looked up from germline, CDR1 is SGHAT and CDR2 is FQNNGV. V shed 5 bases and J 10 bases; nucleotides not matched to a gene: 8. There are 15 residues in the CDR3. CDR3: CASSTPGTSGSAQYF. The DNA of the CDR3 is TGTGCCAGCAGCACCCCCGGGACTAGCGGGAGTGCGCAGTATTTT.

CDR3 sequence (DNA): TGTGCCAGTAGTATGGGAGGGGGCACTGAAGCTTTCTTT. This gives the protein CASSMGGGTEAFF. The chain combines TRBV19 with TRBJ1-1; D is possibly TRBD1 (6 bases). This CDR3 comprises 13 residues. CDR1 is LNHDA, CDR2 SQIVND, per germline (reference sequence). Trimming took 3 bases from V and 4 from J, leaving 9 bases between them.

J is TRBJ2-3 and V is TRBV5-4; D is undetermined. Trimming shortened V by 5 bases and J by 4 bases, and 11 bases separated the two germline ends. The CDR3 consists of 13 residues. In germline, CDR1 is SGHNT, CDR2 YYREEE (reference sequence). The CDR3 DNA sequence: TGTGCCAGCAGTAATCCCTCCCCAGATACGCAGTATTTT. Amino acid sequence: CASSNPSPDTQYF.

This clone has a handful of counts. This chain's CDR3 is CASSPSAGYNSPLHF. DNA of the CDR3: TGTGCCAGCAGCCCCTCGGCAGGTTATAATTCACCCCTCCACTTT. The V and J genes are TRBV7-6 and TRBJ1-6; no definite D call. Trimming stripped 5 bases from V and 4 bases from J, with 12 bases between. The CDR3 sequence is 15 residues long. Germline CDR1 SGHVS, CDR2 FNYEAQ.

The chain carries TRBV6-5 and TRBJ2-1; TRBD2 matches 10 bases. This CDR3 spans 13 amino acids. The germline gives CDR1 MNHEY, CDR2 SVGAGI. Losses at the gene ends were 6 bases for V and 6 bases for J; bases not matched to a gene: 2. CDR3: CASRERGGNEQFF. The CDR3 nucleotides read TGTGCCAGCAGGGAGCGGGGGGGCAATGAGCAGTTCTTC.

This clone has a single count. V and J are TRBV30 and TRBJ1-4; TRBD1 matches at 7 bases. V lost 4 bases, J lost 7 bases, and 0 bases stayed unmatched. CDR1 and CDR2 from the germline V gene are GTSNPN and SVGIG (reference sequence). The CDR3 totals 11 residues. CDR3 sequence reads: CAWTGGEKLFF. In DNA form, the CDR3 reads TGTGCCTGGACAGGGGGTGAAAAACTGTTTTTT.

This clone was counted between two and nine times. The V and J genes are TRBV2 and TRBJ2-7; 9 bases agree with TRBD1. Germline V lookup: CDR1 SNHLY, CDR2 FYNNEI. The CDR3 contains 14 residues. The junction had 3 bases not matched to a gene; V was cut back by 0 bases and J by 6 bases. The CDR3 DNA is TGTGCCAGCAGTGAAGCCAGGACAGGGGTCGAGCAGTACTTC. Translated: CASSEARTGVEQYF.

The chain uses TRBV5-4 and TRBJ2-1; D unresolved. This CDR3 has 12 amino acids. Trimming took off 4 bases at V and 3 bases at J, with 5 bases between the two ends. The V gene's germline CDR1 is SGHNT and CDR2 YYREEE (reference sequence). In DNA, the CDR3 is TGTGCCAGCAGCGGTAACTACAATGAGCAGTTCTTC. It is translated as CASSGNYNEQFF.

V usage is TRBV7-8 and J usage is TRBJ2-3, with 11 bases identical to TRBD2. The CDR3 is 18 residues long. V dropped 3 bases and J dropped 6; count of bases not matched to a gene: 14. From germline, CDR1 is SGHVS and CDR2 FQNEAQ. This CDR3 is CASSLLLAGAHTQDTQYF. The CDR3 nucleotides are TGTGCCAGCAGCTTGTTACTAGCGGGAGCACACACACAGGATACGCAGTATTTT.

This rearrangement joins TRBV6-1 to TRBJ1-5; a weak D match, TRBD1 (6 bases). There are 15 residues in the CDR3. The V end lost 4 bases, the J end lost 4 bases, and 14 bases lay between the germline ends. Germline V CDR1 and CDR2: MNHNS, SASEGT. This CDR3 reads CASSGDMDVNQPQHF. The DNA for the CDR3 is TGTGCCAGCAGTGGGGACATGGATGTGAATCAGCCCCAGCATTTT.

The V and J genes are TRBV6-6 and TRBJ1-2; TRBD1 matches at 7 bases. This CDR3 is built from 15 residues. J gave up 8 bases and V 2 bases, and 11 bases lay outside the gene matches. Germline CDR1 and CDR2: MNHNY and SVGAGI (reference sequence). Written as DNA, the CDR3 is TGTGCCAGCAGTTACGTTTGGGCAGGGGGAGGCGGCTACACCTTC. It translates to CASSYVWAGGGGYTF.

Regarding this clone: Given a much more abundant clone one base away, this may be a read error. Different DNA sequences within this sample yield the same CDR3. Written as DNA, the CDR3 is TGTGCCAGCAGCTTAGCAGGGGCCTACGAGCAGTACTTC. Residues: CASSLAGAYEQYF. The V call is TRBV7-9, the J call TRBJ2-7; possible D gene TRBD1, 5 bases. CDR3 length equals 13 residues. The V and J ends lost 0 bases and 2 bases respectively, with 5 bases between them. Germline V gene sequence: CDR1 SEHNR, CDR2 FQNEAQ (reference sequence). Looking up the rest from reference TRBV7-9 and TRBJ2-7 gives the full variable domain: DTGVSQNPRHKITKRGQNVTFRCDPISEHNRLYWYRQTLGQGPEFLTYFQNEAQLEKSRLLSDRFSAERPKGSFSTLEIQRTEQGDSAMYLCASSLAGAYEQYFGPGTRLTVT.

Only a few counts were recorded for this clone. The J gene is TRBJ2-7, the V gene TRBV10-1, with D unresolved. Between the trimmed V and J ends, which lost 2 bases and 4 bases, there was a span of 9 bases. The CDR3 extends over 13 amino acids. The germline V gene has CDR1 WNHNN and CDR2 SYGVQD (reference sequence). The CDR3 DNA is TGCGCCAGCAGTGAGGACCCCTCGTACGAGCAGTACTTC. Its translation: CASSEDPSYEQYF.

The chain uses TRBV5-3 and TRBJ1-4; perhaps TRBD1 as D (6 bases). TRBV5-3 is known as an ORF, though its function is uncertain. The V gene lost 1 base and the J gene lost 8 bases, with 15 bases spanning the gap. The CDR3 has 15 amino acids. The CDR3 bases are TGTGCCAGAAGCTTGTGGGAGGGGGACTCCGAAAAACTGTTTTTT. The encoded protein is CARSLWEGDSEKLFF.

V gene TRBV30 combines with J gene TRBJ2-3; weak D call: TRBD2 (6 bases). From germline, CDR1 is GTSNPN and CDR2 SVGIG (reference sequence). The CDR3 has 13 amino acids. V was clipped by 2 bases and J by 4 bases, with 10 bases between them. The CDR3 bases are TGTGCCTGGAGTCGACTAGACCCAGATACGCAGTATTTT. Translating it yields CAWSRLDPDTQYF.

This chain uses TRBV20-1 with TRBJ1-1, with 7 nucleotides matching TRBD1. The junction had 6 bases not matched to a gene; V was cut back by 6 bases and J by 8 bases. From germline, CDR1 is DFQATT and CDR2 SNEGSKA (reference sequence). This CDR3 comprises 11 residues. The CDR3 protein is CSAVTGLEAFF. As DNA, the CDR3 is TGCAGTGCCGTGACAGGGTTGGAAGCTTTCTTT.